A selection of T cell receptor beta chains follows, all from one sample in a study of T cell repertoires in cytomegalovirus infection. The antigens for these receptors are not known. TCRdb fed the reads into MiXCR, producing one record per CDR3 protein. Among around 900,000 distinct CDR3 sequences listed, approximately 32% were seen once. The sample was cultured CD8+ T cells from PBMCs, taken from culture after CMV antigen stimulation. These receptors were collected from a human donor in good health (CMV status not recorded). Some clones in this sample may be carry-over from other donors' samples. Both conserved end residues are part of each CDR3. A D gene is named only where the DNA matches it firmly. For some rows the clone size is stated as once, few or many, or as a class when expanded; others skip it.

v_gene	j_gene	abundance	d_gene	CDR3aa	CDR3nt
TRBV7-9	TRBJ1-1	NA	NA	CASSAGGRQYVAFF	TGTGCCAGCAGCGCGGGGGGCCGACAGTACGTAGCTTTCTTT
TRBV12-3/TRBV12-4	TRBJ2-5	few	NA	CASSPASETQYF	TGTGCCAGCAGTCCAGCCTCGGAGACCCAGTACTTC
TRBV15	TRBJ2-4	NA	NA	CATSSTRGVHIQYF	TGTGCCACCAGCTCTACGAGGGGGGTTCACATTCAGTACTTC
TRBV12-3/TRBV12-4	TRBJ2-1	NA	NA	CASSLAVGYGGNEQFF	TGTGCCAGCAGTTTAGCGGTGGGATATGGGGGCAATGAGCAGTTCTTC
TRBV5-5	TRBJ1-5	NA	NA	CASSPYKSLGNQPQHF	TGTGCCAGCAGCCCTTATAAATCCCTGGGCAATCAGCCCCAGCATTTT
TRBV7-8	TRBJ2-6	NA	NA	CASSSQGWSGANVLTF	TGTGCCAGCAGCAGCCAGGGGTGGTCTGGGGCCAACGTCCTGACTTTC
TRBV7-2	TRBJ2-3	many	NA	CASSHIATDTQYF	TGTGCCAGCAGCCACATAGCCACAGATACGCAGTATTTT
TRBV7-9	TRBJ2-7	many	NA	CASSLVSHYEQYF	TGTGCCAGCAGCTTAGTCTCTCACTACGAGCAGTACTTC
TRBV6-2/TRBV6-3	TRBJ2-4	few	NA	CASTPGASGNIQYF	TGTGCCAGCACCCCAGGGGCTTCTGGGAACATTCAGTACTTC
TRBV27	TRBJ1-1	NA	NA	CASSHQGSTEAFF	TGTGCCAGCAGTCATCAGGGGAGCACTGAAGCTTTCTTT